These 31 T cell receptor beta chains were all obtained from the same sample, sequenced in a study of T cell responses to AZD1222 COVID-19 vaccine. TCRdb keeps only in-frame clones here, not all; method: immunoSEQ multiplex PCR. The data contain 190,000 or so clones, roughly 91% of them singletons. The sample in question was peripheral blood, obtained 28 days after the second AZD1222 dose. Receptors originate from an adult who received the AZD1222 COVID-19 vaccine.

The rearrangement uses TRBV6-5 and TRBJ2-5, with 7 bases aligning to TRBD1. In germline, CDR1 is MNHEY, CDR2 SVGAGI. The CDR3 extends over 16 amino acids. With 2 bases clipped from V and 1 base from J, the junction kept 7 bases outside the gene matches. CDR3 residues: CASSYRRDRGQETQYF. The CDR3 DNA sequence: TGTGCCAGCAGTTACCGCCGGGACAGAGGCCAAGAGACCCAGTACTTC.

V gene TRBV6-5 combines with J gene TRBJ1-1; D perhaps matches TRBD1 (5 bases). The CDR3 extends over 14 amino acids. Trimming shortened V by 6 bases and J by 4 bases, and 15 bases separated the two germline ends. Germline assignment: CDR1 MNHEY and CDR2 SVGAGI. CDR3 sequence reads: CASSQTRGITEAFF. In DNA form, the CDR3 reads TGTGCCAGCAGCCAGACGCGGGGGATCACTGAAGCTTTCTTT.

V usage is TRBV5-6 and J usage is TRBJ2-7, with a weak D call TRBD2 (6 bases). The germline V gene has CDR1 SGHDT and CDR2 YYEEEE. Trimming shortened V by 5 bases and J by 0 bases, and 12 bases separated the two germline ends. The length of the CDR3 is 14 residues. The DNA of the CDR3 is TGTGCCAGCAGATCGGGACTCAGCTCCTACGAGCAGTACTTC. Its protein product is CASRSGLSSYEQYF.

The chain combines TRBV19 with TRBJ2-7; no firm D call. The CDR3 length is 13 residues. The V gene's germline CDR1 is LNHDA and CDR2 SQIVND (reference sequence). V lost 6 bases to trimming and J lost 4 bases, with 13 bases between them. The CDR3, as DNA: TGTGCCAGTAGCAGCAGGTTGACTTACGAGCAGTACTTC. Translated, it gives CASSSRLTYEQYF. Full variable domain (outside the CDR3, taken from reference TRBV19 and TRBJ2-7): DGGITQSPKYLFRKEGQNVTLSCEQNLNHDAMYWYRQDPGQGLRLIYYSQIVNDFQKGDIAEGYSVSREKKESFPLTVTSAQKNPTAFYLCASSSRLTYEQYFGPGTRLTVT.

The chain links TRBV7-2 to TRBJ2-1; 11 bases agree with TRBD2. The length of the CDR3 is 15 residues. V trimming: 2 bases; J trimming: 10 bases; junction bases outside the gene matches: 7. From germline, CDR1 is SGHTA and CDR2 FQGNSA. CDR3 nucleotide sequence: TGTGCCAGCAGCTTACTTCGAGTAGCGGGAGGGGAGCAGTTCTTC. Translation gives CASSLLRVAGGEQFF.

The chain combines TRBV9 with TRBJ2-1, with D unresolved. The CDR3 has 15 residues. V was trimmed by 4 bases and J by 0 bases, leaving 11 bases between them. The germline V gene encodes CDR1 SGDLS and CDR2 YYNGEE. This CDR3 reads CASSPDSSSYNEQFF. The DNA for the CDR3 is TGTGCCAGCAGCCCCGACTCGAGCTCCTACAATGAGCAGTTCTTC.

The chain uses TRBV19 and TRBJ2-2, with a weak D call TRBD2 (5 bases). The CDR3 extends over 13 amino acids. Trimming removed 7 bases at V and 6 bases at J, with 12 bases between. From germline, CDR1 is LNHDA and CDR2 SQIVND (reference sequence). The CDR3 protein is CASNRGPAGELFF. CDR3 nucleotides: TGTGCCAGTAATCGCGGGCCCGCCGGGGAGCTGTTTTTT.

The V and J genes are TRBV5-1 and TRBJ2-7; D is possibly TRBD1 (6 bases). V was trimmed by 4 bases and J by 0 bases, leaving 8 bases between them. There are 13 residues in the CDR3. Germline V gives CDR1 SGHRS, CDR2 YFSETQ. This CDR3 is CASSRDNSYEQYF. The DNA of the CDR3 is TGCGCCAGCAGCCGGGACAACTCCTACGAGCAGTACTTC. Full variable domain (remainder filled in from reference TRBV5-1 and TRBJ2-7): KAGVTQTPRYLIKTRGQQVTLSCSPISGHRSVSWYQQTPGQGLQFLFEYFSETQRNKGNFPGRFSGRQFSNSRSEMNVSTLELGDSALYLCASSRDNSYEQYFGPGTRLTVT.

The chain links TRBV27 to TRBJ1-5; D is uncertain. Germline V gene sequence: CDR1 MNHEY, CDR2 SMNVEV (reference sequence). This CDR3 spans 15 amino acids. V dropped 5 bases and J dropped 4 bases, with 15 bases sitting between them. CDR3: CASSPFQDGNQPQHF. DNA of the CDR3: TGTGCCAGCAGTCCCTTCCAGGACGGAAATCAGCCCCAGCATTTT.

The V call is TRBV25-1, the J call TRBJ1-1; no firm D call. Deletions cut 2 bases from V and 4 bases from J, with 5 bases between. Germline V CDR1 and CDR2: MGHDK, SYGVNS. There are 12 residues in the CDR3. This CDR3 is CASSELGTEAFF. CDR3 nucleotide sequence: TGTGCCAGCAGTGAACTGGGCACTGAAGCTTTCTTT. Using reference TRBV25-1 and TRBJ1-1 for the parts outside the CDR3, the full variable domain is EADIYQTPRYLVIGTGKKITLECSQTMGHDKMYWYQQDPGMELHLIHYSYGVNSTEKGDLSSESTVSRIRTEHFPLTLESARPSHTSQYLCASSELGTEAFFGQGTRLTVV.

The chain has TRBV4-1 and TRBJ2-7; D is unclear. The germline CDR1 and CDR2 sequences are MGHRA and YSYEKL. With 0 bases removed from V and 7 bases from J, the gap between germline ends came to 16 bases. The CDR3 has 15 amino acids. The CDR3 protein is CASSQDRVGLGEQYF. The CDR3 DNA sequence: TGCGCCAGCAGCCAAGATCGGGTAGGGTTAGGTGAGCAGTACTTC.

The rearrangement links TRBV4-3 to TRBJ2-2, with D possibly being TRBD1 (5 bases). The CDR3 runs to 14 residues. Trimming left V 3 bases short and J 5 bases short, with 10 bases between. Germline values: CDR1 LGHNA, CDR2 YSLEER. CDR3 nucleotides: TGCGCCAGCAGCCATGGCCAGGGAACCGGGGAGCTGTTTTTT. It codes for CASSHGQGTGELFF.

The chain combines TRBV5-1 with TRBJ2-1; a weak D match, TRBD2 (5 bases). The CDR3 is 15 residues long. Germline CDR1 and CDR2: SGHRS and YFSETQ. V lost 1 base and J 5 bases, leaving 13 bases between the germline ends. For the CDR3, the DNA is TGCGCCAGCAGCTTGCAAGGGAGCCCAGACAATGAGCAGTTCTTC. It specifies CASSLQGSPDNEQFF.

The V call is TRBV28, the J call TRBJ1-5, with D perhaps TRBD1 (6 bases). The CDR3 loop spans 14 amino acids. Germline V gene lookup returns CDR1 MDHEN and CDR2 SYDVKM. Trimming pared 5 bases from V and 7 bases from J, leaving 15 bases between. The chain's CDR3 is CASSLGGGPQPQHF. Written as DNA, the CDR3 is TGTGCCAGCAGTCTGGGGGGCGGGCCGCAGCCCCAGCATTTT. The whole variable domain, filled in from reference TRBV28 and TRBJ1-5, reads DVKVTQSSRYLVKRTGEKVFLECVQDMDHENMFWYRQDPGLGLRLIYFSYDVKMKEKGDIPEGYSVSREKKERFSLILESASTNQTSMYLCASSLGGGPQPQHFGDGTRLSIL.

The chain carries TRBV4-3 and TRBJ1-4, with D unclear. This CDR3 region has 15 residues. The V and J ends lost 0 bases and 2 bases respectively, with 7 bases between them. The germline V gene encodes CDR1 LGHNA and CDR2 YSLEER. CDR3 sequence (DNA): TGCGCCAGCAGCCAAGATCGGGGTACTAATGAAAAACTGTTTTTT. This sequence encodes CASSQDRGTNEKLFF.

The rearrangement links TRBV9 to TRBJ1-1, with D hard to call. V shed 0 bases and J shed 1 base, with 10 bases lying between them. From germline, CDR1 is SGDLS and CDR2 YYNGEE. This CDR3 has 15 amino acids. CDR3 sequence: CASSVDGPTNTEAFF. In DNA, the CDR3 is TGTGCCAGCAGCGTAGATGGGCCCACGAACACTGAAGCTTTCTTT.

This chain connects TRBV5-4 to TRBJ2-5; D not certain. The V end lost 1 base, the J end lost 0 bases, and 7 bases lay between the germline ends. CDR1 SGHNT and CDR2 YYREEE come from the germline V gene (reference sequence). The CDR3 spans 14 residues. CDR3 nucleotides: TGTGCCAGCAGCTTGCGAGGTGACCAAGAGACCCAGTACTTC. Protein: CASSLRGDQETQYF. Drawing the rest from reference TRBV5-4 and TRBJ2-5, the complete variable domain is ETGVTQSPTHLIKTRGQQVTLRCSSQSGHNTVSWYQQALGQGPQFIFQYYREEENGRGNFPPRFSGLQFPNYSSELNVNALELDDSALYLCASSLRGDQETQYFGPGTRLLVL.

This clone showed up just once. The chain links TRBV28 to TRBJ2-1; no definite D call. CDR3 length equals 15 residues. Trimming left V 6 bases short and J 0 bases short, with 12 bases between. Germline V CDR1 and CDR2: MDHEN, SYDVKM. The CDR3 sequence: CASRGPLSSYNEQFF. CDR3 bases: TGTGCCAGCAGAGGACCCCTGAGCTCCTACAATGAGCAGTTCTTC.

This clone was counted a single time. The chain carries TRBV30 and TRBJ2-3; D unresolved. CDR1 is GTSNPN, CDR2 SVGIG, per germline (reference sequence). Between the trimmed V and J ends, which lost 3 bases and 1 base, there was a span of 8 bases. This CDR3 spans 13 amino acids. CDR3 loop: CAWSRLGTDTQYF. CDR3 bases: TGTGCCTGGAGCCGACTGGGCACAGATACGCAGTATTTT.

V is TRBV19 and J is TRBJ2-1; 7 bases are shared with TRBD2. This CDR3 contains 17 residues. J lost 0 bases, V lost 2 bases, and 7 bases had no gene match. Germline CDR1 and CDR2: LNHDA and SQIVND (reference sequence). The CDR3 is CASSIIRAGSSYNEQFF. CDR3 coding DNA: TGTGCCAGTAGTATAATAAGAGCGGGAAGCTCCTACAATGAGCAGTTCTTC.

This chain links TRBV30 with TRBJ2-2; the D is unclear. Germline V gene sequence: CDR1 GTSNPN, CDR2 SVGIG (reference sequence). This CDR3 comprises 14 residues. Trimming stripped 4 bases from V and 0 bases from J, with 9 bases between. DNA for the CDR3: TGTGCCTGGACATCTGACGCGAACACCGGGGAGCTGTTTTTT. It is translated as CAWTSDANTGELFF.

This chain links TRBV3-1 (or the pseudogene TRBV3-2) with TRBJ2-2, with D uncertain. CDR1 and CDR2 (germline): LGHDT, YNNKEL (reference sequence). The V end was cut by 4 bases, the J end by 4 bases, with 4 bases between. The CDR3 consists of 12 residues. The CDR3, as DNA: TGTGCCAGCAGCCTGCCCACCGGGGAGCTGTTTTTT. Encoded protein: CASSLPTGELFF.

V gene TRBV12-5 combines with J gene TRBJ1-1; the D is unclear. V was shortened by 5 bases and J by 8 bases, with 12 bases between the two germline ends. CDR1 and CDR2 (germline): LGHNT, FRNRAP. The CDR3 covers 12 residues. The CDR3 DNA reads TGTGCTAGTGGTCAGTCAGGTGTGGAAGCTTTCTTT. Translated: CASGQSGVEAFF.

This chain uses TRBV3-1 (or the pseudogene TRBV3-2) with TRBJ2-2; TRBD1 or TRBD2 may be the D gene (5 bases each). Trimming stripped 1 base from V and 4 bases from J, with 7 bases between. From germline, CDR1 is LGHDT and CDR2 YNNKEL (reference sequence). The CDR3 extends over 14 amino acids. The CDR3 sequence: CASSQVGGTGELFF. The DNA for the CDR3 is TGTGCCAGCAGCCAAGTTGGGGGCACCGGGGAGCTGTTTTTT.

This clone was counted only a few times. V gene TRBV9 combines with J gene TRBJ2-1, with 11 bases matching TRBD2. Germline trimming cut 1 base from V and 0 bases from J; bases unmatched to any gene: 0. Looked up from germline, CDR1 is SGDLS and CDR2 is YYNGEE. CDR3 length: 16 residues. CDR3 coding DNA: TGTGCCAGCAGCGTAACTAGCGGGAGCTCCTACAATGAGCAGTTCTTC. This sequence encodes CASSVTSGSSYNEQFF.

The chain carries TRBV27 and TRBJ2-5; D is uncertain. Trimming pared 1 base from V and 3 bases from J, leaving 12 bases between. The CDR3 runs to 15 residues. Germline V gene lookup returns CDR1 MNHEY and CDR2 SMNVEV (reference sequence). The CDR3 loop reads CASSLLGTGKETQYF. The CDR3 nucleotides read TGTGCCAGCAGTTTATTGGGCACCGGAAAAGAGACCCAGTACTTC.

The chain employs TRBV7-9 and TRBJ2-7; 10 bases line up with TRBD2. The CDR3 spans 14 residues. Germline values: CDR1 SEHNR, CDR2 FQNEAQ (reference sequence). J gave up 0 bases and V 5 bases, and 1 base lay outside the gene matches. The CDR3 DNA reads TGTGCCAGCAGCGCTAGCGGGAGCTCCTACGAGCAGTACTTC. Amino acid sequence: CASSASGSSYEQYF.

The chain couples TRBV10-2 to TRBJ2-2, with 11 bases matching TRBD2. The CDR3 has 17 amino acids. The ends lost 4 bases at V and 6 bases at J; junction bases unmatched: 10. Germline V lookup: CDR1 WSHSY, CDR2 SAAADI. CDR3 in DNA: TGCGCCAGCAGTGTGAAGCTAGCGGGAGGCGGTGCCGGGGAGCTGTTTTTT. Protein product: CASSVKLAGGGAGELFF.

With respect to this clone: Other DNA sequences within the sample encode an identical CDR3. The genes are TRBV7-9 and TRBJ1-5; D gene ambiguous. The V gene lost 2 bases and the J gene lost 3 bases, with 2 bases spanning the gap. The length of the CDR3 is 12 residues. The V gene's germline CDR1 is SEHNR and CDR2 FQNEAQ (reference sequence). The CDR3 protein is CASSLPNQPQHF. CDR3 DNA: TGTGCCAGCAGCTTACCCAATCAGCCCCAGCATTTT.

This clone was counted only a few times. The chain has TRBV7-2 and TRBJ1-5, with D possibly being TRBD1 (5 bases). The CDR3 is 15 amino acids. Between the trimmed V and J ends, which lost 5 bases and 0 bases, there was a span of 11 bases. Germline assignment: CDR1 SGHTA and CDR2 FQGNSA. The CDR3 coding sequence is TGTGCCAGCAGCCAACGAGACAGTAGCAATCAGCCCCAGCATTTT. As protein: CASSQRDSSNQPQHF. Supplemented by reference TRBV7-2 and TRBJ1-5, the full variable domain reads GAGVSQSPSNKVTEKGKDVELRCDPISGHTALYWYRQSLGQGLEFLIYFQGNSAPDKSGLPSDRFSAERTGGSVSTLTIQRTQQEDSAVYLCASSQRDSSNQPQHFGDGTRLSIL.

J is TRBJ2-7 and V is TRBV9, with a possible D match to TRBD2 (6 bases). The CDR3 consists of 15 residues. Germline values: CDR1 SGDLS, CDR2 YYNGEE. V lost 3 bases, J lost 8 bases, and 21 bases lay in between. The CDR3 sequence: CASSEGGKYYDKQYF. The CDR3 coding sequence is TGTGCCAGCAGCGAGGGCGGGAAGTACTACGACAAGCAGTACTTC.